This entry lists 32 T cell receptor beta chains sequenced from one sample in a study of regulatory T cells in long-lasting Graves disease (dated by TCRdb to the early 2020s). To prepare the library, multiplex PCR was applied. This sample was sequenced with an Illumina HiSeq 4000. To build TCR beta libraries, CDR3 regions were amplified by Arm-PCR using iRepertoire HTBI primers. The public reads were reanalyzed by TCRdb: fastp trimming at Q25, MiXCR alignment, in-frame beta chains only. When rows share a CDR3 protein, they turn into one entry using the most common DNA and genes. A total of about 400,000 distinct CDR3 sequences appear in this sample, about 15% of them only once. The ten largest clones capture approximately 7.8% of the sample. Interpreted using the paper, the time point label stands for: newly diagnosed GD, antithyroid drugs for less than 3 months. For both TCR sequencing and RNA sequencing, RNA was extracted from PBMCs using TRIzol.

These records were also assigned to another study, of T cells in Graves' hyperthyroidism and ophthalmopathy.

The sequencing used peripheral blood mononuclear cells (PBMCs), collected at new diagnosis, from a patient treated with antithyroid drugs. These receptors originate from a woman aged 40 to 49 with Graves disease. Donor details come from another sample of the same person, matched by shared clones.

A few counts support this clonotype. This chain joins TRBV6-1 and TRBJ2-7; D might be TRBD1 (6 bases). This CDR3 comprises 13 residues. The germline V and J ends were trimmed by 7 bases and 2 bases, with 12 bases remaining between them. The germline gives CDR1 MNHNS, CDR2 SASEGT. CDR3 nucleotide sequence: TGTGCCAGCAAGAACACAGGGCCCTACGAGCAGTACTTC. It specifies CASKNTGPYEQYF.

In its sample, this clonotype was seen many times. The junction does not match germline at one end; this may be a read error. This chain links TRBV2 with TRBJ2-4, with D perhaps matching TRBD2 (6 bases). The length of the CDR3 is 15 residues. From germline, CDR1 is SNHLY and CDR2 FYNNEI. The CDR3 DNA sequence: TGTGCCAGCAGTGACCCCCTTAGCGGCAAAAACATTCAATACTTC. Residues: CASSDPLSGKNIQYF.

This clonotype was recorded a few times. The chain has TRBV7-9 and TRBJ2-1; D might be TRBD2 (6 bases). The CDR3 spans 13 residues. Germline V gene sequence: CDR1 SEHNR, CDR2 FQNEAQ (reference sequence). V was clipped by 2 bases and J by 8 bases, with 10 bases between them. CDR3 sequence reads: CASSLQRVDEQFF. Written as DNA, the CDR3 is TGTGCCAGCAGCTTACAGCGGGTGGATGAGCAGTTCTTC.

This clonotype showed up just a few times. V usage is TRBV6-5 and J usage is TRBJ2-6; D is undetermined. Germline V lookup: CDR1 MNHEY, CDR2 SVGAGI. V was pared by 0 bases and J by 1 base, with 10 bases between. The CDR3 covers 17 residues. CDR3 in DNA: TGTGCCAGCAGTTACTCGGACCCGGGTTCTGGGGCCAACGTCCTGACTTTC. Encoded protein: CASSYSDPGSGANVLTF.

The chain carries TRBV2 and TRBJ1-1, with D maybe TRBD1 (5 bases). Trimming shortened V by 4 bases and J by 4 bases, and 10 bases separated the two germline ends. The CDR3 consists of 13 residues. Germline CDR1 and CDR2: SNHLY and FYNNEI. The CDR3 DNA reads TGTGCCAGCAGTGCAGGGCGAGGCACTGAAGCTTTCTTT. It codes for CASSAGRGTEAFF. Filled out from reference TRBV2 and TRBJ1-1, the complete variable domain reads EPEVTQTPSHQVTQMGQEVILRCVPISNHLYFYWYRQILGQKVEFLVSFYNNEISEKSEIFDDQFSVERPDGSNFTLKIRSTKLEDSAMYFCASSAGRGTEAFFGQGTRLTVV.

The chain carries TRBV7-6 and TRBJ1-1; TRBD1 agrees at 7 bases. V lost 5 bases to trimming and J lost 1 base; unmatched junction nucleotides: 7. Germline CDR1 SGHVS, CDR2 FNYEAQ. The length of the CDR3 is 15 residues. The CDR3 loop reads CASSDLQGGNTEAFF. The CDR3 DNA reads as TGTGCCAGCAGCGATCTCCAGGGGGGGAACACTGAAGCTTTCTTT.

This clonotype has at least ten counts. The chain recombines TRBV6-1 with TRBJ2-7, with D hard to call. Germline assignment: CDR1 MNHNS and CDR2 SASEGT. The CDR3 is made up of 15 amino acids. V lost 6 bases and J lost 1, with 16 bases in between. CDR3 amino acids: CASRDTGSFSYEQYF. The CDR3 coding sequence is TGTGCCAGCAGAGATACCGGGTCTTTTTCCTACGAGCAGTACTTC.

This clonotype was seen ten or more times. V gene TRBV12-3 or TRBV12-4 combines with J gene TRBJ2-3; perhaps TRBD2 as D (7 bases). V lost 7 bases to trimming and J lost 0 bases, with 17 bases between them. The CDR3 is made up of 16 amino acids. CDR3 bases: TGTGCCAGCATCCCCCGGGGGGCCTCAAGCACAGATACGCAGTATTTT. Translated: CASIPRGASSTDTQYF.

This clonotype appeared many times. The V call is TRBV11-1, the J call TRBJ2-3, with TRBD2 identical over 7 bases. Germline trimming cut 4 bases from V and 5 bases from J; bases unmatched to any gene: 6. Germline CDR1 and CDR2: SGHAT and FQDESV (reference sequence). CDR3 size: 14 residues. As DNA, the CDR3 is TGTGCCAGCAGCTATGGACTAGGTCTAGATACGCAGTATTTT. Its protein is CASSYGLGLDTQYF.

This clonotype was observed a few times. V usage is TRBV15 and J usage is TRBJ2-1; 10 positions match TRBD1. Germline V gene data show CDR1 as LNHNV and CDR2 as YYDKDF (reference sequence). The length of the CDR3 is 15 residues. V dropped 8 bases and J dropped 3; count of bases not matched to a gene: 7. CDR3 protein: CATSFGTGVYNEQFF. CDR3 nucleotide sequence: TGTGCCACCTCCTTCGGGACAGGGGTCTACAATGAGCAGTTCTTC.

This clonotype was detected ten times or more. This sequence joins TRBV19 and TRBJ1-3; unclear D gene. Germline CDR1 and CDR2: LNHDA and SQIVND (reference sequence). This CDR3 contains 15 residues. The V end lost 5 bases, the J end lost 1 base, and 12 bases lay between the germline ends. CDR3 in amino acids: CASSPLAGSGNTIYF. In DNA form, the CDR3 reads TGTGCCAGTAGTCCCTTAGCTGGGTCTGGAAACACCATATATTTT.

This clonotype was seen many times. The chain has TRBV2 and TRBJ2-5; D is ambiguous. Germline V gene sequence: CDR1 SNHLY, CDR2 FYNNEI. The CDR3 sequence is 13 residues long. The V gene lost 3 bases and the J gene lost 7 bases, with 12 bases spanning the gap. The CDR3 DNA follows: TGTGCCAGCAGTGAGTTTGGCATCGGGACCCAGTACTTC. This sequence encodes CASSEFGIGTQYF.

This clonotype has a count of ten or more. This chain links TRBV29-1 with TRBJ2-7; TRBD1 aligns across 7 bases. V shed 1 base, J shed 2 bases, and the junction held 5 bases outside the gene matches. Per the germline V gene, CDR1 is SQVTM and CDR2 is ANQGSEA. The CDR3 has 14 residues. The CDR3 DNA reads TGCAGCGTTGAAGCTGGGACAGCAGCCTACGAGCAGTACTTC. It specifies CSVEAGTAAYEQYF.

The chain combines TRBV7-8 with TRBJ2-1, with D perhaps given as TRBD1 or TRBD2 (5 bases each). V was cut by 5 bases and J by 8 bases, with 16 bases left in between. This CDR3 has 14 residues. Germline CDR1 reads SGHVS; CDR2 reads FQNEAQ. The CDR3, as DNA: TGTGCCAGCAGCCCTGGATCAGGGAGCGATGAGCAGTTCTTC. As protein: CASSPGSGSDEQFF.

The rearrangement joins TRBV27 to TRBJ2-7, with 9 nucleotides matching TRBD1. With V trimmed by 5 bases and J by 2 bases, 7 bases remained unmatched. There are 15 residues in the CDR3. The V gene's germline CDR1 is MNHEY and CDR2 SMNVEV (reference sequence). CDR3 sequence: CASSKLQGATYEQYF. CDR3 nucleotide sequence: TGTGCCAGCAGTAAACTACAGGGGGCGACCTACGAGCAGTACTTC.

In its sample, this clonotype was seen many times. The gene calls are TRBV27 and TRBJ2-7; TRBD1 matches 12 bases. Germline trimming cut 5 bases from V and 4 bases from J; bases unmatched to any gene: 12. CDR3 size: 17 residues. Germline CDR1 MNHEY, CDR2 SMNVEV (reference sequence). Here the CDR3 DNA reads TGTGCCAGCAGTCTCACCGGGACAGGGGGCTTTTGGTACGAGCAGTACTTC. Its translation: CASSLTGTGGFWYEQYF.

The chain recombines TRBV5-6 with TRBJ2-2; the D gene is possibly TRBD1 (7 bases). The length of the CDR3 is 16 residues. The V gene's germline CDR1 is SGHDT and CDR2 YYEEEE. V lost 4 bases and J 9 bases, leaving 22 bases between the germline ends. The chain's CDR3 is CASSPFGGGLTRELFF. The DNA for the CDR3 is TGTGCCAGCAGCCCGTTCGGAGGGGGCTTGACCAGGGAGCTGTTTTTT.

This clonotype was seen at least ten times. This chain joins TRBV28 and TRBJ2-1; D might be TRBD1 or TRBD2, each matching 5 bases. CDR3 length: 13 residues. Trimming removed 4 bases from V and 8 bases from J, with 12 bases in between. From germline, CDR1 is MDHEN and CDR2 SYDVKM. CDR3 protein: CASSSGTLDEQFF. The CDR3 nucleotides are TGTGCCAGCAGTTCCGGGACGTTGGATGAGCAGTTCTTC.

This clonotype was observed many times. One end of the junction is discordant with germline, which a read error may explain. The chain joins TRBV20-1 to TRBJ1-5, with a tentative D call TRBD1 (6 bases). The CDR3 extends over 19 amino acids. CDR1 is DFQATT, CDR2 SNEGSKA, per germline (reference sequence). DNA for the CDR3: TGCAGTGCCAGAGGTCCCTACTCGACAGGTAGTAATAGCAATCAGCCCCAGCATTTT. Translating gives CSARGPYSTGSNSNQPQHF.

This clonotype was detected ten times or more. The chain couples TRBV11-2 to TRBJ2-7; TRBD2 might be the D (6 bases). Trimming removed 8 bases from V and 4 bases from J, with 18 bases in between. Germline V gene sequence: CDR1 SGHAT, CDR2 FQNNGV. The CDR3 totals 14 residues. The CDR3 DNA reads as TGTGCCAGCGGTATCGGGGACTGGAGTTACGAGCAGTACTTC. This sequence encodes CASGIGDWSYEQYF.

There are many counts of this clonotype. This chain connects TRBV28 to TRBJ2-7; 7 bases agree with TRBD1. Germline CDR1 MDHEN, CDR2 SYDVKM. V lost 4 bases and J lost 5; bases outside the gene matches: 8. The CDR3 spans 14 residues. This chain's CDR3 is CASSYRGRVHEQYF. The CDR3 region has the DNA TGTGCCAGCAGTTACAGGGGTCGGGTGCACGAGCAGTACTTC. Drawing the rest from reference TRBV28 and TRBJ2-7, the complete variable domain is DVKVTQSSRYLVKRTGEKVFLECVQDMDHENMFWYRQDPGLGLRLIYFSYDVKMKEKGDIPEGYSVSREKKERFSLILESASTNQTSMYLCASSYRGRVHEQYFGPGTRLTVT.

The table lists this clonotype with many counts. This chain uses TRBV27 with TRBJ2-5; 7 nucleotides align to TRBD2. Germline lookup yields CDR1 MNHEY and CDR2 SMNVEV (reference sequence). V lost 3 bases and J lost 5; bases outside the gene matches: 9. CDR3 length: 15 residues. The CDR3 bases are TGTGCCAGCAGTTTCGGCGGGAGTTTACAGGAGACCCAGTACTTC. Residues: CASSFGGSLQETQYF.

This clonotype has just a few counts. The J gene is TRBJ2-3, the V gene TRBV19; the D gene is possibly TRBD2 (5 bases). The CDR3 spans 14 residues. V lost 0 bases, J lost 4 bases, and 8 bases lay in between. The germline gives CDR1 LNHDA, CDR2 SQIVND (reference sequence). This chain's CDR3 is CASSIEGRADTQYF. Written as DNA, the CDR3 is TGTGCCAGTAGTATAGAAGGGAGAGCAGATACGCAGTATTTT.

This clonotype came up many times. At one boundary the junction diverges from the germline segment, which might be a read error. V and J are TRBV5-1 and TRBJ2-7; D perhaps matches TRBD2 (5 bases). This CDR3 contains 16 residues. Looked up from germline, CDR1 is SGHRS and CDR2 is YFSETQ. For the CDR3, the DNA is TGTGCCAGCAGCCCTAGAGGACCGGGGAGCTCCTACGAGCAGTACTTC. Translation: CASSPRGPGSSYEQYF.

With regard to this clonotype: At one end, the junction sequence differs from germline, possibly due to a read error. The chain carries TRBV20-1 and TRBJ2-7; D remains unclear. Germline CDR1 DFQATT, CDR2 SNEGSKA (reference sequence). This CDR3 is built from 13 residues. The CDR3 spells CSARDPSHYEQYF. CDR3 bases: TGCAGTGCTCGAGACCCCTCTCACTACGAGCAGTACTTC.

A few counts support this clonotype. The V gene is TRBV4-3, the J gene TRBJ2-1; 8 nucleotides line up with TRBD2. Trimming at V came to 2 bases and at J to 8 bases, leaving 8 bases not matched to a gene. This CDR3 is built from 15 residues. The germline CDR1 and CDR2 sequences are LGHNA and YSLEER. CDR3: CASSQLSGSIDEQFF. The CDR3 DNA reads TGCGCCAGCAGCCAATTGAGCGGGAGTATCGATGAGCAGTTCTTC.

The sample holds many counts of this clonotype. The chain combines TRBV6-2 or TRBV6-3 with TRBJ2-5; possibly TRBD2 for D (5 bases). The CDR3 loop spans 15 amino acids. From germline, CDR1 is MNHEY and CDR2 SVGEGT. V lost 6 bases and J lost 5, with 19 bases in between. The DNA for the CDR3 is TGTGCCAGCAGCCCCGAGGGCCCGATTCAGGAGACCCAGTACTTC. Translating it yields CASSPEGPIQETQYF.

The gene calls are TRBV3-1 and TRBJ2-3, with 9 bases that match TRBD1. Trimming removed 0 bases from V and 1 base from J; junction bases left unmatched: 11. The V gene's germline CDR1 is LGHDT and CDR2 YNNKEL (reference sequence). The CDR3 has 19 amino acids. For the CDR3, the DNA is TGTGCCAGCAGCCAAGACCACCCACAGGGGGCGCGTGGCACAGATACGCAGTATTTT. It encodes CASSQDHPQGARGTDTQYF.

This clonotype came up many times. V gene TRBV28 combines with J gene TRBJ2-7; 9 positions agree with TRBD1. The ends lost 5 bases at V and 7 bases at J; junction bases unmatched: 15. Germline CDR1 is MDHEN and CDR2 is SYDVKM. This CDR3 is built from 16 residues. The CDR3: CASSPTGTGSFDEQYF. DNA for the CDR3: TGTGCCAGCAGTCCGACCGGGACAGGGTCTTTTGATGAGCAGTACTTC.

There are many counts of this clonotype. The rearrangement uses TRBV29-1 and TRBJ2-7; possibly TRBD1 or TRBD2 for D (6 bases each). The V gene's germline CDR1 is SQVTM and CDR2 ANQGSEA. The V gene lost 4 bases and the J gene lost 1 base, with 14 bases spanning the gap. This CDR3 has 14 residues. CDR3 sequence: CSVGGGQGSYEQYF. CDR3 DNA sequence: TGCAGCGTTGGTGGGGGGCAAGGGTCCTACGAGCAGTACTTC.

The V and J genes are TRBV19 and TRBJ2-3; TRBD2 matches 10 bases. V dropped 7 bases and J dropped 5; count of bases not matched to a gene: 6. The CDR3 is 14 amino acids. CDR1 LNHDA and CDR2 SQIVND come from the germline V gene (reference sequence). The CDR3 DNA is TGTGCCAGTACGGGACTAGCGTCACAAGATACGCAGTATTTT. Amino acid sequence: CASTGLASQDTQYF.

This clonotype has a count of ten or more. The V and J genes are TRBV3-1 and TRBJ2-7; D not resolved. The CDR3 runs to 13 residues. V was cut by 1 base and J by 3 bases, with 7 bases left in between. Per germline, CDR1 LGHDT and CDR2 YNNKEL (reference sequence). The CDR3 is CASSQGRGYEQYF. The CDR3 DNA follows: TGTGCCAGCAGCCAAGGCCGCGGCTACGAGCAGTACTTC.